The present T cell receptor beta chain was sequenced within a study of shared clonotypes between healthy human individuals. Study-wide results and caveats: Estimated richness was generally greater in naive than memory subsets. Naive CD4 clonotype sharing across several donors was about 5.3%.

Profiled with immunoSEQ multiplex PCR; TCRdb holds only in-frame clones, not every one. This sample has some 980,000 clones, with 76% found just once. None of the donors, who were healthy HIV-negative adults, had recently had acute infections or vaccinations. The CD4+ fraction was divided into a CD45RA+ naive subset and a CD45RA-negative memory subset. For this clone: Its specificity is unknown.

The sequence was obtained from a man between 18 and 35 years old in good health. Sequences were obtained from memory CD4+ T cells sorted from blood. The subset denotes: CD45RA-negative fraction.

CDR3 sequence (DNA): TGTGCCAGCAGTTCGACTACTAGCGGGCTGTACAATGAGCAGTTCTTC. It is translated as CASSSTTSGLYNEQFF. V usage is TRBV27 and J usage is TRBJ2-1, with 9 bases matching TRBD2. Germline assignment: CDR1 MNHEY and CDR2 SMNVEV (reference sequence). V was pared by 4 bases and J by 4 bases, with 8 bases of the junction left unmatched. The CDR3 is 16 residues long.